This TCR beta chain was identified in a study of blood T cells in healthy people across ages. Points from the study as a whole: Older age coincided with a roughly linear decline in TCR beta diversity per million T cells.

Every donor contributed 7.5 to 10 milliliters of peripheral blood by blood draw. A sample-barcoded 5' primer and a J-beta primer mix were used in a second PCR of about 7 to 12 cycles. A 12-random-nucleotide template-switch adaptor tagged each cDNA molecule. TCRdb processed the 5' RACE reads anew with MiXCR; each CDR3 protein has one entry. Of 950,000 to 1,200,000 distinct CDR3 sequences in the sample, approximately 38% were seen once. This CDR3 is built from 13 residues. CDR1 MGHRA and CDR2 YSYEKL come from the germline V gene. This clonotype appeared once. The antigen remains undetermined. One end of the junction is discordant with germline, which a read error may explain.

The sample consisted of blood. J is TRBJ1-1 and V is TRBV4-1; D uncertain. The origin of this receptor is a young man in good health. CDR3 sequence: CAGSQEGPRTAFF. As DNA, the CDR3 is TGCGCCGGCAGCCAAGAAGGCCCCCGGACGGCTTTCTTT.